This TCR beta chain originates from a study of cytomegalovirus exposure and HLA in healthy donors. Background on the study: It was reported in a later analysis that the same platform had been used for the 120 validation repertoires as for the 666 first-cohort repertoires.

The data were produced by immunoSEQ multiplex PCR, yet TCRdb's version contains in-frame clones alone and is incomplete. The repertoire holds 60,000 to 80,000 clones, 85% to 95% seen once, with 2.5% to 3.5% in the top ten. Study findings and constraints: Subsequent analysis of the approximately 130 validation repertoires found a tendency for first-cohort TCR clusters to co-occur. Cytomegalovirus-associated status was assigned to approximately 160 TCR beta chains.

This CDR3 has 15 amino acids. Germline CDR1 is SGHTA and CDR2 is FQGNSA. V gave up 2 bases and J gave up 2 bases, with 12 bases separating them. A note on this clone: The target antigen is unknown.

The clonotype comes from a woman younger than 30 in good health and CMV-seropositive. The sample comprised PBMCs. The chain carries TRBV7-2 and TRBJ1-2; D call uncertain. The CDR3 protein is CASSLRPYLNYGYTF. The DNA of the CDR3 is TGTGCCAGCAGCTTACGTCCTTATCTAAACTATGGCTACACCTTC.